This is a list of T cell receptor beta chains from one sample in a study of Graves' ophthalmopathy and Graves' hyperthyroidism. TCRdb processed the multiplex PCR reads anew with MiXCR; each CDR3 protein has one entry. The sample has some 390,000 distinct CDR3 sequences, approximately 20% seen once. Material for sequencing was peripheral blood. Receptors originate from a woman aged 18 to 35 with Graves' ophthalmopathy. Each CDR3 is given with its conserved first and last residue. A D gene is named only where the DNA matches it firmly. A row's size may be missing; if present it is once, few, many or a size class.

d_call,clone_size,j_call,v_call,cdr3_aa,cdr3_nt
NA,few,TRBJ2-2,TRBV5-1,CASSPEGMGSGELFF,TGCGCCAGCAGCCCCGAGGGGATGGGGTCCGGGGAGCTGTTTTTT
TRBD1,many,TRBJ2-5,TRBV7-2,CASRSGTATQETQYF,TGTGCCAGCAGATCGGGGACAGCCACCCAAGAGACCCAGTACTTC
NA,many,TRBJ1-3,TRBV10-3,CATRQGNTIYF,TGTGCCACCAGACAGGGAAACACCATATATTTT
NA,many,TRBJ2-7,TRBV20-1,CSAREGNHEQYF,TGCAGTGCTAGAGAAGGGAACCACGAGCAGTACTTC
TRBD1,NA,TRBJ1-6,TRBV28,CASRQRPGTEDFSYNSPLHF,TGTGCCAGCAGACAAAGACCCGGGACAGAAGACTTCTCCTATAATTCACCCCTCCACTTT
NA,many,TRBJ1-1,TRBV7-2,CASSSGPPEAFF,TGTGCCAGCAGCTCGGGACCTCCTGAAGCTTTCTTT
NA,many,TRBJ2-7,TRBV7-2,CASSRRALYEQYF,TGTGCCAGTTCTAGGAGGGCCTTATACGAGCAGTACTTC
TRBD1,many,TRBJ2-2,TRBV19,CASSIEAGTDITGELFF,TGTGCCAGTAGTATCGAGGCCGGGACAGATATTACCGGGGAGCTGTTTTTT
NA,many,TRBJ2-7,TRBV11-1,CASSLGPEGDPYEQYF,TGTGCCAGCAGCTTAGGACCCGAGGGGGATCCCTACGAGCAGTACTTC
NA,NA,TRBJ1-2,TRBV20-1,CSANHRARGANYGYTF,TGCAGTGCTAACCACCGGGCCAGAGGCGCTAACTATGGCTACACCTTC
TRBD1,many,TRBJ1-5,TRBV6-2/TRBV6-3,CASSSTVRDRGHQPQHF,TGTGCCAGCAGCAGTACTGTCCGGGACAGGGGGCACCAGCCCCAGCATTTT
TRBD1,many,TRBJ2-7,TRBV5-1,CASSSHRGLRDEQYF,TGCGCCAGCAGCTCGCACAGGGGCCTTCGGGACGAGCAGTACTTC
NA,many,TRBJ2-7,TRBV20-1,CSATGAAFSYEQYF,TGCAGTGCAACGGGGGCAGCCTTCTCCTACGAGCAGTACTTC
TRBD2,many,TRBJ2-7,TRBV7-3,CASSPGTKSSYEQYF,TGTGCCAGCAGCCCCGGGACTAAGAGCTCCTACGAGCAGTACTTC
NA,few,TRBJ1-3,TRBV10-3,CAISESGEGNTIYF,TGTGCCATCAGTGAGTCCGGGGAAGGGAACACCATATATTTT
NA,many,TRBJ2-7,TRBV7-9,CASSLAWPSVRGDYYEQYF,TGTGCCAGCAGCTTAGCGTGGCCTTCCGTACGGGGAGACTACTACGAGCAGTACTTC
TRBD2,many,TRBJ2-5,TRBV6-2/TRBV6-3,CASSPLAGLIETQYF,TGTGCCAGCAGTCCCCTAGCGGGGCTAATAGAGACCCAGTACTTC
NA,many,TRBJ2-5,TRBV4-2,CASSQAPTGTETQYF,TGTGCCAGCAGCCAGGCCCCTACAGGAACCGAGACCCAGTACTTC
TRBD2,few,TRBJ2-5,TRBV12-3/TRBV12-4,CASSLSSGGTETQYF,TGTGCCAGCAGTTTGAGTAGCGGGGGGACGGAGACCCAGTACTTC
NA,many,TRBJ1-1,TRBV30,CAAERRAPGTEAFF,TGTGCCGCAGAACGACGGGCACCGGGGACTGAAGCTTTCTTT
NA,many,TRBJ2-7,TRBV7-2,CASSGAGLRDFEQYF,TGTGCCAGCAGCGGGGCGGGACTCCGAGATTTTGAGCAGTACTTC
NA,many,TRBJ1-2,TRBV12-3/TRBV12-4,CASSQSRTRYTF,TGTGCCAGCAGTCAAAGTCGCACCCGCTACACCTTC
TRBD2,many,TRBJ2-5,TRBV6-5,CASSYRPSASGQETQYF,TGTGCCAGCAGTTACCGCCCGTCGGCTAGCGGTCAAGAGACCCAGTACTTC
NA,many,TRBJ2-5,TRBV11-1,CASSLGPRRTQYF,TGTGCCAGCAGCTTAGGGCCTCGGCGGACCCAGTACTTC
TRBD2,few,TRBJ2-5,TRBV5-1,CASSWAGDGETQYF,TGCGCCAGCAGCTGGGCGGGAGATGGCGAGACCCAGTACTTC
NA,many,TRBJ1-1,TRBV6-2/TRBV6-3,CAGRALGRSTEAFF,TGTGCCGGTCGGGCTCTCGGTCGTAGCACTGAAGCTTTCTTT
TRBD1,many,TRBJ1-6,TRBV30,CAWTGGQINSPLHF,TGTGCCTGGACTGGGGGACAGATTAATTCACCCCTCCACTTT
NA,NA,TRBJ2-7,TRBV28,CASSLDRGDETYEQYF,TGTGCCAGCAGTTTAGATAGAGGGGACGAAACCTACGAGCAGTACTTC
NA,many,TRBJ2-7,TRBV30,CAWRGSSDSYYEQYF,TGTGCCTGGAGAGGGTCCTCGGACAGCTACTACGAGCAGTACTTC
NA,NA,TRBJ1-6,TRBV7-6,CASSLTPGAGSPLHF,TGTGCCAGCAGCTTAACTCCGGGGGCGGGTTCACCCCTCCACTTT
NA,many,TRBJ2-5,TRBV9,CASSVDPDGSKETQYF,TGTGCCAGCAGCGTAGACCCCGACGGGAGCAAAGAGACCCAGTACTTC
NA,many,TRBJ1-5,TRBV28,CASSFISTGAVIHQPQHF,TGTGCCAGCTCTTTCATATCGACCGGGGCCGTAATTCATCAGCCCCAGCATTTT
TRBD1,many,TRBJ1-5,TRBV6-5,CASSLGTEGNQPQHF,TGTGCCAGCAGCTTAGGGACAGAGGGCAATCAGCCCCAGCATTTT
TRBD1,many,TRBJ2-2,TRBV20-1,CSAMRSGTGSSGELFF,TGCAGTGCCATGAGATCGGGGACAGGGTCATCGGGGGAGCTGTTTTTT
TRBD2,NA,TRBJ2-7,TRBV6-1,CASTEGTSGYEQYF,TGTGCCAGCACCGAGGGGACTAGCGGCTACGAGCAGTACTTC
NA,many,TRBJ1-1,TRBV7-2,CASSPTGNSGTEAFF,TGTGCCAGCAGCCCTACAGGGAATTCTGGCACTGAAGCTTTCTTT
NA,many,TRBJ2-7,TRBV2,CASSTGPELYEQYF,TGTGCCAGCAGTACGGGACCGGAACTCTACGAGCAGTACTTC
TRBD1,many,TRBJ2-7,TRBV28,CASSLGTGGPYEQYF,TGTGCCAGCAGTTTAGGGACAGGGGGCCCCTACGAGCAGTACTTC
NA,NA,TRBJ1-1,TRBV29-1,CSVVRSEAFF,TGCAGCGTTGTGAGAAGTGAAGCTTTCTTT
NA,many,TRBJ2-7,TRBV12-3/TRBV12-4,CASSLWGVNEQYF,TGTGCCAGCAGTTTGTGGGGGGTAAACGAGCAGTACTTC
NA,many,TRBJ1-2,TRBV28,CASSLLDSYTF,TGTGCCAGCAGTTTATTGGACAGCTACACCTTC
NA,once,TRBJ1-6,TRBV29-1,CSVANSPLHF,TGCAGCGTTGCTAATTCACCCCTCCACTTT
TRBD1,many,TRBJ1-1,TRBV29-1,CSTPRQGDTEAFF,TGCAGCACCCCGCGACAGGGGGACACTGAAGCTTTCTTT
TRBD1,many,TRBJ2-7,TRBV14,CASSQLYRGTGNYEQYF,TGTGCCAGCAGCCAACTCTATAGGGGGACAGGGAACTACGAGCAGTACTTC
TRBD1,many,TRBJ2-2,TRBV27,CASSLRQGIGGELFF,TGTGCCAGCAGCCTCCGACAGGGAATAGGCGGGGAGCTGTTTTTT
NA,few,TRBJ1-1,TRBV3-1,CASSRASEAFF,TGTGCCAGCAGCCGGGCGTCTGAAGCTTTCTTT
NA,many,TRBJ2-7,TRBV12-3/TRBV12-4,CASGEGAYEQYF,TGTGCCAGCGGAGAAGGGGCCTACGAGCAGTACTTC
NA,many,TRBJ1-1,TRBV29-1,CSVVAGASTEAFF,TGCAGCGTTGTGGCAGGGGCGAGCACTGAAGCTTTCTTT
TRBD1,many,TRBJ1-1,TRBV27,CASRSGGRVNTEAFF,TGTGCCAGCAGGTCAGGGGGCAGGGTGAACACTGAAGCTTTCTTT
NA,many,TRBJ1-1,TRBV5-1,CASTRQPTNTEAFF,TGCGCCAGCACCCGACAGCCTACGAACACTGAAGCTTTCTTT
TRBD2,many,TRBJ2-5,TRBV6-5,CASRPVDLAGERETQYF,TGTGCCAGCAGACCCGTGGACTTAGCGGGGGAGAGAGAGACCCAGTACTTC
NA,many,TRBJ1-1,TRBV19,CASRDAGTEAFF,TGTGCCAGTAGAGACGCGGGCACTGAAGCTTTCTTT
TRBD1,many,TRBJ2-7,TRBV28,CASSPQGDEQYF,TGTGCCAGCAGTCCACAGGGGGACGAGCAGTACTTC
NA,many,TRBJ1-1,TRBV12-3/TRBV12-4,CASSSTVRGIDTEAFF,TGTGCCAGCAGCTCTACCGTTAGGGGTATAGACACTGAAGCTTTCTTT
TRBD1,many,TRBJ2-7,TRBV6-1,CASTGTGPYEQYF,TGTGCCAGCACCGGGACAGGACCCTACGAGCAGTACTTC
TRBD1,NA,TRBJ2-7,TRBV28,CASGLTGVSYEQYF,TGTGCCAGCGGTCTCACAGGGGTATCCTACGAGCAGTACTTC
TRBD2,few,TRBJ2-2,TRBV12-3/TRBV12-4,CASSLVTSGLAGENTGELFF,TGTGCCAGCAGTTTAGTTACGTCGGGACTAGCGGGAGAGAACACCGGGGAGCTGTTTTTT